This T cell receptor (beta chain) comes out of a study of cytomegalovirus exposure and HLA in healthy donors. Study-level results: Earlier findings revealed that most TCR beta V segments proved productive either about 87% or about 30% of the time. TCR beta chain V- and J-gene trimming was linked, in a later analysis, to a missense variant in DCLRE1C. It was reportedly the case that the classifier diagnosed cytomegalovirus status with high specificity and sensitivity.

Both 60 Vbeta primers and 13 Jbeta primers went into the PCR. Produced via immunoSEQ multiplex PCR; TCRdb's table is partial and in-frame only. The table shows about 160,000 clones, with approximately 79% occurring only once. Points on this clone: Its matching antigen is unknown.

The germline V gene has CDR1 SNHLY and CDR2 FYNNEI. The J segment lost 0 bases and the V segment lost 8 bases, leaving 7 bases of the junction unmatched. The CDR3 spans 14 residues. The chain joins TRBV2 to TRBJ2-7; 7 bases are shared with TRBD1. Input material: PBMCs. The TCR was taken from a man aged 40-49 years in good health and CMV-seronegative. The CDR3 DNA follows: TGTGCCAGCGGCAGACAGGGCCCCTCCTACGAGCAGTACTTC. Protein sequence: CASGRQGPSYEQYF.